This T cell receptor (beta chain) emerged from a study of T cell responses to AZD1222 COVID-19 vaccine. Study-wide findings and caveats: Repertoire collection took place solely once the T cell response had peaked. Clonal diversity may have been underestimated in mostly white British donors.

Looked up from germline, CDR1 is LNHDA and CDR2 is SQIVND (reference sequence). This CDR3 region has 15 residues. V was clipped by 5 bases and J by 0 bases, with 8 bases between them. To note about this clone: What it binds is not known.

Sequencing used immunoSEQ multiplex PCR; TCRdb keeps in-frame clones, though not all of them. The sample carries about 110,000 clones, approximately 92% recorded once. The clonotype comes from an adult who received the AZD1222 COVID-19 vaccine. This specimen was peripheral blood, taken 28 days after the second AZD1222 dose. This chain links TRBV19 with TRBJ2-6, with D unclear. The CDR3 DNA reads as TGTGCCAGTAGTCCCGGGCCCTCTGGGGCCAACGTCCTGACTTTC. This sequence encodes CASSPGPSGANVLTF.